This T cell receptor (beta chain) was identified during a study of cytomegalovirus exposure and HLA in healthy donors. Across the whole study: Earlier findings included some 100 million unique TCR beta sequences obtained from roughly 200 million T cells. Findings and limits, study-wide: Specificity for CMV antigens was confirmed in vitro for three of the CMV-associated chains.

Notes on this clone: Its specificity is not known.

The PCR was carried out with 60 Vbeta primers and 13 Jbeta primers. Profiled with immunoSEQ multiplex PCR; TCRdb holds only in-frame clones, not every one. Of approximately 150,000 clones in the sample, around 63% were seen once. The CDR3 runs to 14 residues. In germline, CDR1 is ENHRY, CDR2 SYGVKD. V dropped 11 bases and J dropped 0 bases, with 14 bases sitting between them. The V gene is TRBV10-3, the J gene TRBJ1-3, with TRBD1 as a possible D gene (6 bases). Sequenced sample: PBMCs. The sequence was collected from a woman younger than 35 in good health and CMV-seropositive. This chain's CDR3 is CALSGTNSGNTIYF. DNA of the CDR3: TGTGCCCTCTCCGGGACAAACTCTGGAAACACCATATATTTT.